Listed here are 19 T cell receptor beta chains from one sample, sequenced in a study of cytomegalovirus exposure and HLA in healthy donors. The PCR ran on 60 Vbeta and 13 Jbeta primers. TCRdb keeps only in-frame clones here, not all; method: immunoSEQ multiplex PCR. Here the sample spans around 190,000 clones, around 80% being singletons. What was sequenced was PBMCs. These receptors were obtained from a man in his forties or fifties in good health and CMV-seronegative.

The chain joins TRBV28 to TRBJ1-5; 8 nucleotides match TRBD1. V dropped 8 bases and J dropped 6; count of bases not matched to a gene: 3. The germline gives CDR1 MDHEN, CDR2 SYDVKM. The CDR3 contains 12 residues. The DNA of the CDR3 is TGTGCCAGCGGACAGGGCATTCAGCCCCAGCATTTT. Translated: CASGQGIQPQHF.

The chain joins TRBV5-4 to TRBJ1-1; 8 bases line up with TRBD1. The CDR3 has 11 residues. V gave up 5 bases and J gave up 8 bases; unmatched junction bases: 2. CDR1 is SGHNT, CDR2 YYREEE, per germline (reference sequence). CDR3: CASSRTGEAFF. The CDR3 DNA reads TGTGCCAGCAGTCGGACAGGGGAAGCTTTCTTT.

The chain employs TRBV7-2 and TRBJ1-2; D is possibly TRBD1 (6 bases). Germline V gives CDR1 SGHTA, CDR2 FQGNSA. CDR3 size: 13 residues. V lost 5 bases and J lost 3, with 10 bases in between. This CDR3 reads CASSPQGHYGYTF. For the CDR3, the DNA is TGTGCCAGCAGCCCACAGGGACACTATGGCTACACCTTC.

The chain combines TRBV6-5 with TRBJ2-2; D call uncertain. V shed 9 bases and J shed 4 bases, with 12 bases lying between them. Germline CDR1 MNHEY, CDR2 SVGAGI. CDR3 length: 13 residues. The chain's CDR3 is CASSRSITGELFF. CDR3 sequence (DNA): TGTGCCAGTTCAAGATCTATCACCGGGGAGCTGTTTTTT.

The chain uses TRBV6-5 and TRBJ1-1; TRBD1 aligns across 7 bases. The CDR3 extends over 14 amino acids. V was clipped by 7 bases and J by 5 bases; unmatched bases: 10. CDR1 MNHEY and CDR2 SVGAGI come from the germline V gene. CDR3 sequence reads: CASIRPGGRTEAFF. The CDR3 nucleotides are TGTGCCAGCATTCGCCCAGGGGGGAGGACTGAAGCTTTCTTT.

The genes are TRBV11-3 and TRBJ1-3; 10 nucleotides match TRBD1. Trimming took 5 bases from V and 3 from J; bases not matched to a gene: 4. Per the germline V gene, CDR1 is SGHNT and CDR2 is YENEEA. The CDR3 covers 15 residues. The CDR3 nucleotides are TGTGCCAGCAGCCCCGGGACAGGGGATGGAAACACCATATATTTT. This gives the protein CASSPGTGDGNTIYF.

The DNA of the CDR3 is TGCAGCGTTGCGACTAGCGCATCCTACGAGCAGTACTTC. Its translation is CSVATSASYEQYF. This chain links TRBV29-1 with TRBJ2-7; 8 nucleotides line up with TRBD2. Per germline, CDR1 SQVTM and CDR2 ANQGSEA. The junction had 3 bases not matched to a gene; V was cut back by 4 bases and J by 1 base. The CDR3 consists of 13 residues.

The rearrangement links TRBV29-1 to TRBJ2-3; 10 nucleotides match TRBD2. Germline lookup yields CDR1 SQVTM and CDR2 ANQGSEA. The CDR3 length is 15 residues. Trimming at V came to 2 bases and at J to 3 bases, leaving 5 bases not matched to a gene. DNA for the CDR3: TGCAGCGTTGAATACACTAGCGGGAATACAGATACGCAGTATTTT. This sequence encodes CSVEYTSGNTDTQYF.

This sequence joins TRBV7-9 and TRBJ2-2; tentative D call: TRBD2 (5 bases). Germline assignment: CDR1 SEHNR and CDR2 FQNEAQ (reference sequence). Trimming shortened V by 5 bases and J by 1 base, and 8 bases separated the two germline ends. There are 14 residues in the CDR3. For the CDR3, the DNA is TGTGCCAGCAGCACCCGGGGGAACACCGGGGAGCTGTTTTTT. It encodes CASSTRGNTGELFF.

This clone was counted a single time. The V and J genes are TRBV5-6 and TRBJ1-6; D remains ambiguous. Trimming took off 0 bases at V and 7 bases at J, with 14 bases between the two ends. Germline V gene data show CDR1 as SGHDT and CDR2 as YYEEEE. The CDR3 contains 16 residues. The CDR3 DNA follows: TGTGCCAGCAGCTTGGGTCGGGGAGCGGAGAATTCACCCCTCCACTTT. This encodes CASSLGRGAENSPLHF. The variable domain in full, completed from reference TRBV5-6 and TRBJ1-6, reads DAGVTQSPTHLIKTRGQQVTLRCSPKSGHDTVSWYQQALGQGPQFIFQYYEEEERQRGNFPDRFSGHQFPNYSSELNVNALLLGDSALYLCASSLGRGAENSPLHFGNGTRLTVT.

The chain recombines TRBV27 with TRBJ2-1; D possibly corresponds to TRBD2 (5 bases). The CDR3 is 14 residues long. The germline V gene has CDR1 MNHEY and CDR2 SMNVEV (reference sequence). V lost 2 bases, J lost 2 bases, and 7 bases lay in between. The CDR3 loop reads CASSLAGTYNEQFF. The CDR3 DNA follows: TGTGCCAGCAGTTTAGCGGGCACCTACAATGAGCAGTTCTTC.

The J gene is TRBJ1-1, the V gene TRBV27, with D tentatively TRBD1 (6 bases). Trimming took 2 bases from V and 1 from J, leaving 11 bases between them. The CDR3 runs 15 residues. The V gene's germline CDR1 is MNHEY and CDR2 SMNVEV (reference sequence). The CDR3 DNA is TGTGCCAGCAGTTTAAGTGGGGGCGCGAACACTGAAGCTTTCTTT. It specifies CASSLSGGANTEAFF.

V is TRBV7-9 and J is TRBJ1-1, with D maybe TRBD1 (6 bases). Trimming took 5 bases from V and 10 from J, leaving 20 bases between them. The CDR3 contains 14 residues. Germline V gene data show CDR1 as SEHNR and CDR2 as FQNEAQ (reference sequence). CDR3 DNA: TGTGCCAGCAGCGCCCATGCGGGGGCGCCGGGAGCTTTCTTT. Its protein product is CASSAHAGAPGAFF.

This clone was seen just once. CDR3 amino acids: CASSQDLANQPQHF. In DNA form, the CDR3 reads TGCGCCAGCAGCCAAGATCTGGCCAATCAGCCCCAGCATTTT. The rearrangement uses TRBV4-1 and TRBJ1-5; D unclear. Between the trimmed V and J ends, which lost 0 bases and 3 bases, there was a span of 6 bases. The germline V gene has CDR1 MGHRA and CDR2 YSYEKL. The CDR3 is made up of 14 amino acids.

The chain carries TRBV11-2 and TRBJ1-6, with D possibly TRBD1 on 5 matching bases. The germline V gene has CDR1 SGHAT and CDR2 FQNNGV. The CDR3 contains 15 residues. The V end lost 3 bases, the J end lost 10 bases, and 16 bases lay between the germline ends. The CDR3 nucleotides are TGTGCCAGCAGCTTGGCTCAAACAGGATCCTCACCCCTCCACTTT. This encodes CASSLAQTGSSPLHF.

The chain has TRBV18 and TRBJ2-6; unclear D gene. CDR1 KGHSH and CDR2 LQKENI come from the germline V gene. With 0 bases removed from V and 0 bases from J, the gap between germline ends came to 9 bases. The CDR3 spans 17 residues. CDR3 amino acids: CASSPPRGSSGANVLTF. The CDR3 DNA follows: TGTGCCAGCTCACCACCGAGAGGAAGCTCTGGGGCCAACGTCCTGACTTTC.

This chain connects TRBV4-1 to TRBJ2-7; 9 bases line up with TRBD1. This CDR3 is built from 14 residues. Per the germline V gene, CDR1 is MGHRA and CDR2 is YSYEKL. Germline trimming cut 4 bases from V and 4 bases from J; bases unmatched to any gene: 5. The DNA for the CDR3 is TGCGCCAGCAGCCTGGGACAGGGAAAATACGAGCAGTACTTC. The encoded protein is CASSLGQGKYEQYF.

The J gene is TRBJ2-5, the V gene TRBV30; maybe TRBD1 (6 bases). Germline-derived CDR1 and CDR2 are GTSNPN and SVGIG (reference sequence). V was shortened by 4 bases and J by 2 bases, with 11 bases between the two germline ends. There are 13 residues in the CDR3. CDR3 protein: CAWTSGAQETQYF. The CDR3 DNA reads as TGTGCCTGGACCTCAGGGGCACAAGAGACCCAGTACTTC.

CDR3 amino acids: CASSLRDSPLHF. The CDR3, as DNA: TGTGCCAGCAGCTTGAGAGATTCACCCCTCCACTTT. The chain joins TRBV7-2 to TRBJ1-6; D is uncertain. The CDR3 has 12 amino acids. V was cut by 3 bases and J by 8 bases, with 5 bases left in between. The germline gives CDR1 SGHTA, CDR2 FQGNSA.